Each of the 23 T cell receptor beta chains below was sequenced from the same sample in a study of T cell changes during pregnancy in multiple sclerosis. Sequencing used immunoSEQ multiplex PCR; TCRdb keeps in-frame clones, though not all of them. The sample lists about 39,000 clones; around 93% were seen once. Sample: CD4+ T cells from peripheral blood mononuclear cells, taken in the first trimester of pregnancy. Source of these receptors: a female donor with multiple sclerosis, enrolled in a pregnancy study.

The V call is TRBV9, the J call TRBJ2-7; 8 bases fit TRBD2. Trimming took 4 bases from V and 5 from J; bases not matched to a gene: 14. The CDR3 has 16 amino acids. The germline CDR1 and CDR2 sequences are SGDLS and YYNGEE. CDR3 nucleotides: TGTGCCAGCAGCCCGGGGGGAGGGACTAGTCCTGACGAGCAGTACTTC. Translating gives CASSPGGGTSPDEQYF.

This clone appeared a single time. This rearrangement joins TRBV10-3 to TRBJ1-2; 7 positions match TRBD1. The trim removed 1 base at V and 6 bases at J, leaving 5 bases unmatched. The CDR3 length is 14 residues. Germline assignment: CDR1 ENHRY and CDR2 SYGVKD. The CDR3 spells CAISELRGRDGYTF. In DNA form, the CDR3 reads TGTGCCATCAGTGAGTTAAGGGGGCGCGATGGCTACACCTTC.

The CDR3 DNA reads TGTGCCAGCAGCTTAGGGGGCACGAGCCTTGAAAAACTGTTTTTT. This translates into CASSLGGTSLEKLFF. The chain carries TRBV5-5 and TRBJ1-4, with 7 bases matching TRBD1. V lost 2 bases, J lost 7 bases, and 8 bases stayed unmatched. CDR1 and CDR2 from the germline V gene are SGHKS and YYEKEE (reference sequence). The CDR3 loop spans 15 amino acids.

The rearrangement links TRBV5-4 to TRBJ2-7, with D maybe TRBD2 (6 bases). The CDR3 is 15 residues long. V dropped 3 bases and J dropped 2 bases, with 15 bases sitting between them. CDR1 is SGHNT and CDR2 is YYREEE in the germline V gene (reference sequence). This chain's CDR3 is CASSSRGTGTYEQYF. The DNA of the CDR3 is TGTGCCAGCAGCTCCCGCGGGACCGGAACCTACGAGCAGTACTTC. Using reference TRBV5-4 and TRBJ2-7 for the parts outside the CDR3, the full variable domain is ETGVTQSPTHLIKTRGQQVTLRCSSQSGHNTVSWYQQALGQGPQFIFQYYREEENGRGNFPPRFSGLQFPNYSSELNVNALELDDSALYLCASSSRGTGTYEQYFGPGTRLTVT.

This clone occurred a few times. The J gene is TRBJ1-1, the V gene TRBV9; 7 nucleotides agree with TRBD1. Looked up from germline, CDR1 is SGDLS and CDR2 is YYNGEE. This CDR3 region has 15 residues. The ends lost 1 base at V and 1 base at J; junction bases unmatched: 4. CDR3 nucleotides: TGTGCCAGCAGCGTAACTTGGACAGGGAACACTGAAGCTTTCTTT. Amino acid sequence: CASSVTWTGNTEAFF.

The CDR3 reads CASGYTGDYEQYF. The CDR3 nucleotides are TGTGCTAGTGGCTATACAGGGGATTACGAGCAGTACTTC. The rearrangement uses TRBV12-5 and TRBJ2-7, with 7 bases lining up with TRBD1. The V and J ends lost 6 bases and 4 bases, in that order; junction bases with no gene match: 6. Germline assignment: CDR1 LGHNT and CDR2 FRNRAP. The CDR3 is 13 residues long.

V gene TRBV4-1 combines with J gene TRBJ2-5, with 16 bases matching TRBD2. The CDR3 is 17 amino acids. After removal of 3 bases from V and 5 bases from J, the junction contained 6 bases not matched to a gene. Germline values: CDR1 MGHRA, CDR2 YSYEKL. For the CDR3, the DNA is TGCGCCAGCAGCCAGGGGACTAGCGGGGGGGCCAGGGAGACCCAGTACTTC. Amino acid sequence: CASSQGTSGGARETQYF.

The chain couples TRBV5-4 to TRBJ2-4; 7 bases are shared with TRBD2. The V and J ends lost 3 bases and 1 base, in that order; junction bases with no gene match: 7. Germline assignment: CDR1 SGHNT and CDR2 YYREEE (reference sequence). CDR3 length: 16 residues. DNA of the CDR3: TGTGCCAGCAGCTGGGGGGGAGTCGGGGCCAAAAACATTCAGTACTTC. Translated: CASSWGGVGAKNIQYF.

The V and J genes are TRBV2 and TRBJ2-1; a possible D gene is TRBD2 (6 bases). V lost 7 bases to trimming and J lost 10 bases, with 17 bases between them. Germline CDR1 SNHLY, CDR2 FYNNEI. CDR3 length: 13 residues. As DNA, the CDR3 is TGTGCCAGCAAACCCACTAGCCACTGGGAGCAGTTCTTC. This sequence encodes CASKPTSHWEQFF.

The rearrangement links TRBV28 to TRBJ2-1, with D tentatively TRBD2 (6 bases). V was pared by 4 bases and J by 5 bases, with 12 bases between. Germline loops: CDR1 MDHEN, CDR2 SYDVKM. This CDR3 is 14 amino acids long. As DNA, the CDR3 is TGTGCCAGCAGTTCGGACTATGGCGACAATGAGCAGTTCTTC. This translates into CASSSDYGDNEQFF.

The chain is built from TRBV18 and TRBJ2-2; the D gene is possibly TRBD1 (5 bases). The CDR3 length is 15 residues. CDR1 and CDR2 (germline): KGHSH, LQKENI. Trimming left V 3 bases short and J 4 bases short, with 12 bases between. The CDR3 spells CASSPAGHLTGELFF. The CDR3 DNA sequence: TGTGCCAGCTCACCTGCTGGACATCTCACCGGGGAGCTGTTTTTT.

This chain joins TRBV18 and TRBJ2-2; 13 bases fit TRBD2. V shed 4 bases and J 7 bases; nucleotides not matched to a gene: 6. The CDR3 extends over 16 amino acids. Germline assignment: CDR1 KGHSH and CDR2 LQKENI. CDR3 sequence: CASSRGLAGTVGELFF. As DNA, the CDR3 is TGTGCCAGCTCACGGGGACTAGCGGGAACGGTCGGGGAGCTGTTTTTT.

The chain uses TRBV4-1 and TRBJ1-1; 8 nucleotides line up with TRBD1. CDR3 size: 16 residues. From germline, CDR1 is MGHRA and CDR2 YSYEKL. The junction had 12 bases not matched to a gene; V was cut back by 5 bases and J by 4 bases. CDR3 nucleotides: TGCGCCAGCAGCATCGATGAGACAGGGGTACGCACTGAAGCTTTCTTT. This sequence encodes CASSIDETGVRTEAFF.

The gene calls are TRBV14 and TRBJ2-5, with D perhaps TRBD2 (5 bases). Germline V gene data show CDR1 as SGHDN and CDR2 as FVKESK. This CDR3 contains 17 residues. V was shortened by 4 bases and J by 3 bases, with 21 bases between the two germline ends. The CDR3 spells CASSPRFGSEVEETQYF. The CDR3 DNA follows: TGTGCCAGCAGCCCCCGATTCGGTAGCGAGGTGGAAGAGACCCAGTACTTC.

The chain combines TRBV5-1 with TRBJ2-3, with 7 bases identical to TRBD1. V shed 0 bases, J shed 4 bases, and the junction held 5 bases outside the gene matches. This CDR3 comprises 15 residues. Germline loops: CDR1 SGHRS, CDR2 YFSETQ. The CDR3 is CASSLDRGPSDTQYF. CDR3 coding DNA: TGCGCCAGCAGCTTGGACAGGGGCCCTTCAGATACGCAGTATTTT.

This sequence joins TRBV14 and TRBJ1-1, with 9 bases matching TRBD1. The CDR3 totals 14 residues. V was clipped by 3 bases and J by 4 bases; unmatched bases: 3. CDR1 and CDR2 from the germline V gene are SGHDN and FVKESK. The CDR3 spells CASSQGTGFTEAFF. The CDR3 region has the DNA TGTGCCAGCAGCCAGGGGACAGGGTTCACTGAAGCTTTCTTT.

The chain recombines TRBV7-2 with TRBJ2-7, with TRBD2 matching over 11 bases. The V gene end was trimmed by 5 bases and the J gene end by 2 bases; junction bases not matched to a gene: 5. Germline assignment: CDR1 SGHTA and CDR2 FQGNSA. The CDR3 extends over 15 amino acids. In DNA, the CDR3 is TGTGCCAGCAGCATCACTAGCGGGGGACCCTACGAGCAGTACTTC. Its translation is CASSITSGGPYEQYF.

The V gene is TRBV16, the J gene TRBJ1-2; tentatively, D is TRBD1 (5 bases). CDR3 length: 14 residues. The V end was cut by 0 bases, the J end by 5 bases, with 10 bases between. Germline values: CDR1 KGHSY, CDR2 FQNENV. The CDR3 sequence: CASSQSRTFYGYTF. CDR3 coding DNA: TGTGCCAGCAGCCAATCGAGGACATTTTATGGCTACACCTTC.

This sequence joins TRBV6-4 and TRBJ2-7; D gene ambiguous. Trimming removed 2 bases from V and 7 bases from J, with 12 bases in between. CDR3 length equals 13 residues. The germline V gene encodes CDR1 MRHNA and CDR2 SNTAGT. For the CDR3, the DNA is TGTGCCAGCAGTGACCCCATGACATGGGAGCAGTACTTC. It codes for CASSDPMTWEQYF.

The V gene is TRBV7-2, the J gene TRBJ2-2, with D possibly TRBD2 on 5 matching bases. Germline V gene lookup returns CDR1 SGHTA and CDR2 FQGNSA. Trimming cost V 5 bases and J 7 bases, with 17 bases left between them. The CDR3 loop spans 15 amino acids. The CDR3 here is CASSPGSRGHGELFF. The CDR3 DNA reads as TGTGCCAGCAGCCCGGGCTCCCGAGGGCACGGGGAGCTGTTTTTT.

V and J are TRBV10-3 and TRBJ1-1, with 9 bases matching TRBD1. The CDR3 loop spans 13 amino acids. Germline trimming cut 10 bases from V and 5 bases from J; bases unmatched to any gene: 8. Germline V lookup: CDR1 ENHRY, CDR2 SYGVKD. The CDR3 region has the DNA TGTGCCACGACACAGGGGGCTGGTACTGAAGCTTTCTTT. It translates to CATTQGAGTEAFF.

In nucleotides, the CDR3 is TGCGCCAGCAGCTTGACAGGGGGTTTCGCCTATGGCTACACCTTC. Its protein is CASSLTGGFAYGYTF. The rearrangement links TRBV5-1 to TRBJ1-2, with 8 bases aligning to TRBD1. Losses at the gene ends were 1 base for V and 4 bases for J; bases not matched to a gene: 6. The CDR3 sequence is 15 residues long. The germline V gene encodes CDR1 SGHRS and CDR2 YFSETQ.

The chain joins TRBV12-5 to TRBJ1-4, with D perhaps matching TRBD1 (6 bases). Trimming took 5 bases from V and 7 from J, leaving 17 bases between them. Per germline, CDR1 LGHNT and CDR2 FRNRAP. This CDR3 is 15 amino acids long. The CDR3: CASGRGGGTVEKLFF. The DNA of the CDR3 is TGTGCTAGTGGTCGGGGAGGGGGAACGGTTGAAAAACTGTTTTTT.